This T cell receptor (beta chain) was identified in a study of regulatory T cells in long-lasting Graves disease. Across the study: Patients with new Graves' disease had used antithyroid drugs below 3 months.

The V gene's germline CDR1 is MDHEN and CDR2 SYDVKM. CDR3 length: 15 residues. The germline V and J ends were trimmed by 5 bases and 4 bases, with 12 bases remaining between them. Time point noted: newly diagnosed GD, antithyroid drugs for less than 3 months. PBMC-derived RNA was used for the TCR library. Construction of TCR beta libraries relied on iRepertoire HTBI primers and on Arm-PCR targeting CDR3 regions. MiXCR, run by TCRdb on the multiplex PCR reads, gives a single entry per CDR3 protein. The sample yields 500,000 to 700,000 distinct CDR3 sequences, approximately 15% seen once. A further study also used this sample, focusing on T cells in Graves' hyperthyroidism and ophthalmopathy. That work states: Patients aged 18 to 65 had newly diagnosed hyperthyroidism of under 2 months' duration. Separating ophthalmopathy from stable hyperthyroidism was achieved by a 13 V-J model.

The V call is TRBV28, the J call TRBJ1-6, with no clear D. The specimen comprised peripheral blood mononuclear cells (PBMCs), sampled at new diagnosis, from a patient treated with antithyroid drugs. This TCR was sampled from a woman in her twenties or thirties with Graves disease. CDR3 bases: TGTGCCAGCAGTCCCCCCGCCAGTTATAATTCACCCCTCCACTTT. It is translated as CASSPPASYNSPLHF.